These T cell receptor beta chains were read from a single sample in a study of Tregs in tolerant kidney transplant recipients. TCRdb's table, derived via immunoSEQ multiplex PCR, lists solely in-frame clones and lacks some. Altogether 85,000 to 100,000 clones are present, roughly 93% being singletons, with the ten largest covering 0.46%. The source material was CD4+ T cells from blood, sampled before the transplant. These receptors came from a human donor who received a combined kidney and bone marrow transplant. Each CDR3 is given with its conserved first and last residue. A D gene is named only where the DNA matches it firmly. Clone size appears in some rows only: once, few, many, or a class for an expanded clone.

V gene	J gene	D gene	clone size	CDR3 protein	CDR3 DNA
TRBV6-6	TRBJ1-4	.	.	CASSRMRQSNEKLFF	TGTGCCAGCAGTCGCATGCGACAGTCTAATGAAAAACTGTTTTTT
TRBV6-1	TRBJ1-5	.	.	CASCWTRDQPQHF	TGTGCCAGCTGCTGGACTCGAGATCAGCCCCAGCATTTT
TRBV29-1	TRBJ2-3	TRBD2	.	CSVEDLTSGASTDTQYF	TGCAGCGTTGAAGATCTGACTAGCGGGGCTAGCACAGATACGCAGTATTTT
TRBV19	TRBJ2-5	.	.	CASSIAFASRQETQYF	TGTGCCAGTAGTATAGCGTTTGCTAGCCGCCAGGAGACCCAGTACTTC
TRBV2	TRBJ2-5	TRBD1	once	CASSEKSTGGAGETQYF	TGTGCCAGCAGTGAAAAAAGTACAGGGGGCGCGGGAGAGACCCAGTACTTC
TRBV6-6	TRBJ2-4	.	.	CASSYQSKNIQYF	TGTGCCAGCAGCTACCAGTCCAAAAACATTCAGTACTTC
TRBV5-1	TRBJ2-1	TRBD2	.	CASSLVKSGRGNEQFF	TGCGCCAGCAGCTTGGTAAAAAGCGGGAGAGGAAATGAGCAGTTCTTC
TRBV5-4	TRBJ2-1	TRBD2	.	CASSLDSGKYNEQFF	TGTGCCAGCAGCTTGGATAGCGGGAAATACAATGAGCAGTTCTTC
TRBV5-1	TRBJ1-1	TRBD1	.	CASSLRATGGNTEAFF	TGCGCCAGCAGCTTGCGAGCTACAGGGGGTAACACTGAAGCTTTCTTT
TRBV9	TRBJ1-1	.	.	CASTPPGAAGTEAFF	TGTGCCAGCACCCCCCCCGGGGCGGCGGGGACTGAAGCTTTCTTT
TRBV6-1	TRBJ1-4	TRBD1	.	CASSGGDRVGEKLFF	TGTGCCAGCAGTGGGGGCGACAGGGTGGGAGAAAAACTGTTTTTT
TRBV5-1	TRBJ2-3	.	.	CASREALAGTDTQYF	TGCGCCAGCAGAGAGGCCCTTGCTGGCACAGATACGCAGTATTTT
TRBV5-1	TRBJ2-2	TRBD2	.	CASHPSGGPYTGELFF	TGCGCCAGCCATCCCTCGGGGGGGCCCTACACCGGGGAGCTGTTTTTT
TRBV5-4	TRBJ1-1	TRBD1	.	CASSTRQGGNTEAFF	TGTGCCAGCAGCACGAGACAGGGAGGGAACACTGAAGCTTTCTTT
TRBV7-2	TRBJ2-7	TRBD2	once	CASRRSGGLSYEQYF	TGTGCCAGCAGACGTAGCGGGGGCCTTTCCTACGAGCAGTACTTC
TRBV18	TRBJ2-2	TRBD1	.	CASSPPTGFVGELFF	TGTGCCAGCTCACCACCGACAGGGTTCGTCGGGGAGCTGTTTTTT
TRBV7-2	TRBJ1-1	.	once	CASSPSAGTEAFF	TGTGCCAGCAGCCCAAGCGCGGGGACTGAAGCTTTCTTT
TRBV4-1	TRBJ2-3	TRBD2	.	CASSPGLGPDTQYF	TGCGCCAGCAGCCCGGGACTAGGCCCAGATACGCAGTATTTT
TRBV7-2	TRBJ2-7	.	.	CASSLVQGGEQYF	TGTGCCAGCAGCTTAGTGCAGGGGGGCGAGCAGTACTTC
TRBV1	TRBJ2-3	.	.	CTSSQDLRTSGRADTQYF	TGCACCAGCAGCCAAGATCTCCGGACTAGCGGGAGAGCAGATACGCAGTATTTT
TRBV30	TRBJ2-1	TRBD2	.	CAWSPAGTSREQFF	TGTGCCTGGAGCCCAGCAGGGACTAGCCGAGAGCAGTTCTTC
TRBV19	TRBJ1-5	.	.	CASSIGAVHNQPQHF	TGTGCCAGTAGTATAGGGGCAGTACACAATCAGCCCCAGCATTTT
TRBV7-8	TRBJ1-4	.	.	CASSPTGGGEKLFF	TGTGCCAGCAGCCCCACGGGGGGAGGAGAAAAACTGTTTTTT